This is a list of T cell receptor beta chains from one sample in a study of radiotherapy plus CTLA-4 blockade in lung cancer. Sequenced by immunoSEQ multiplex PCR; TCRdb stores in-frame clones only, minus some. The sample has approximately 60,000 clones; roughly 80% are singletons. The sequencing used peripheral blood, collected from a patient treated with radiotherapy plus ipilimumab. Source of these receptors: a human donor with non-small cell lung cancer who had a complete response to radiotherapy plus ipilimumab. CDR3s include the opening cysteine and the closing phenylalanine or tryptophan. Fields, in order: D gene, J gene, V gene, clone size, CDR3 DNA, CDR3 protein. A D gene is named only where the DNA matches it firmly. A row's size may be missing; if present it is once, few, many or a size class.

TRBD2 TRBJ2-1 TRBV6-6 - TGTGCCACTGGGACTAGCGGGGGGGCGGGATACAATGAGCAGTTCTTC CATGTSGGAGYNEQFF
TRBD2 TRBJ2-3 TRBV25-1 - TGTGCCAGCAGTCCACGGACTAGCGCTAGCACAGATACGCAGTATTTT CASSPRTSASTDTQYF
- TRBJ2-7 TRBV29-1 - TGCAGCGTTCCCGGGGAGGGGGCGAATGAGCAGTACTTC CSVPGEGANEQYF
TRBD2 TRBJ2-2 TRBV19 - TGTGCCAGTAGTATAGTTCTAGCGGGGACTAACACCGGGGAGCTGTTTTTT CASSIVLAGTNTGELFF
TRBD1 TRBJ2-7 TRBV15 - TGTGCCACCAGCAGAGATGGACCGGGACAGGGGATCCCCTACGAGCAGTACTTC CATSRDGPGQGIPYEQYF
TRBD2 TRBJ2-7 TRBV5-6 - TGTGCCAGCAGCTTGCGCGGGGGGCGATGGGACGAGCAGTACTTC CASSLRGGRWDEQYF
TRBD1 TRBJ1-2 TRBV6-6 - TGTGCCAGCAGGCCCGGGACAGTCTATGGCTACACCTTC CASRPGTVYGYTF
- TRBJ1-6 TRBV11-2 few TGTGCCAGCAGTTCTATTTCACCCCTCCACTTT CASSSISPLHF
- TRBJ1-1 TRBV11-2 - TGTGCCAGCAGCTTAGAGGTCACCAAGAACACTGAAGCTTTCTTT CASSLEVTKNTEAFF
TRBD1 TRBJ2-1 TRBV30 - TGTGCCTGGAGTCCCGGGACAGGGGCATACAATGAGCAGTTCTTC CAWSPGTGAYNEQFF
- TRBJ1-5 TRBV6-1 - TGTGCCAGCAGTGAGACCAGTCGGGGCAATCAGCCCCAGCATTTT CASSETSRGNQPQHF
TRBD1 TRBJ2-1 TRBV27 - TGTGCCAGCAGTTTACGGTCCGGGACAGGGATTTACAATGAGCAGTTCTTC CASSLRSGTGIYNEQFF
TRBD2 TRBJ2-7 TRBV7-8 - TGTGCCAGCAGCTCGGGACTAGCGGGGGGTTCCGAGCAGTACTTC CASSSGLAGGSEQYF
TRBD1 TRBJ2-7 TRBV27 once TGTGCCAGCAGTCTCCGACGACAGGGTCCCGAGCAGTACTTC CASSLRRQGPEQYF
TRBD2 TRBJ2-7 TRBV30 - TGTGCCTGGACTCAGGGCTTGGGGGGGGTTAGGGAGCAGTACTTC CAWTQGLGGVREQYF
TRBD1 TRBJ2-7 TRBV7-9 - TGTGCCAGCAGCTTCCGGGACAGGGCCACCTACGAGCAGTACTTC CASSFRDRATYEQYF
- TRBJ1-2 TRBV7-9 - TGTGCCAGCAGCTTAGAGTTTAGGACCGCTAATAACTATGGCTACACCTTC CASSLEFRTANNYGYTF
- TRBJ1-1 TRBV29-1 - TGCAGCGTTTTTTGGACTCTGAACACTGAAGCTTTCTTT CSVFWTLNTEAFF
- TRBJ1-6 TRBV19 - TGTGCCAGTAGTTCAGGGAGGAATTCACCCCTCCACTTT CASSSGRNSPLHF
TRBD1 TRBJ1-2 TRBV18 - TGTGCCAGCTCACCATATACAGGGGGCGAGGATGGCTACACCTTC CASSPYTGGEDGYTF
- TRBJ1-2 TRBV6-5 - TGTGCCAGCAGTCGCGACAGTAGTGGCTACACCTTC CASSRDSSGYTF
TRBD1 TRBJ2-7 TRBV7-2 - TGTGCCAGCAACCCCGACAGGGAATACGAGCAGTACTTC CASNPDREYEQYF
- TRBJ1-1 TRBV7-2 - TGTGCCAGCAGCCCCGGAGCGTTTAGCACTGAAGCTTTCTTT CASSPGAFSTEAFF
- TRBJ2-7 TRBV30 - TGTGCCTGGAGTGTGGGGAACTCCTACGAGCAGTACTTC CAWSVGNSYEQYF
TRBD1 TRBJ2-7 TRBV11-2 - TGTGCCAGCAGCTTAGATTCGACAGGGGAGCAGTACTTC CASSLDSTGEQYF
TRBD2 TRBJ2-5 TRBV9 - TGTGCCAGCAGCCCCGCGGGGGGGTGGAAGACCCAGTACTTC CASSPAGGWKTQYF
TRBD1 TRBJ2-6 TRBV2 - TGTGCCAGCACGGGACAGGAGCCCTCTGGGGCCAACGTCCTGACTTTC CASTGQEPSGANVLTF
- TRBJ2-7 TRBV7-2 - TGTGCCAGCAGCTCCGGGGCCTACGAGCAGTACTTC CASSSGAYEQYF
TRBD1 TRBJ2-3 TRBV27 - TGTGCCAGCAGTTCCCAGGGACAGAGCACAGATACGCAGTATTTT CASSSQGQSTDTQYF
- TRBJ2-7 TRBV18 - TGTGCCAGCTCACCAGAACAGAGCTCCTACGAGCAGTACTTC CASSPEQSSYEQYF
- TRBJ1-5 TRBV5-8 - TGTGCCAGCAGCTTTGGCAGGATGCATCAGCCCCAGCATTTT CASSFGRMHQPQHF
- TRBJ1-1 TRBV11-3 - TGTGCCAGCAGCTTAGGACTAGGGGGGAACACTGAAGCTTTCTTT CASSLGLGGNTEAFF
- TRBJ1-3 TRBV6-5 - TGTGCCAGCAGGCGGACAGAGACTGGAAGCACCATATATTTT CASRRTETGSTIYF
- TRBJ1-3 TRBV30 - TGTGCCTGGAGTCAACGGACGGCGGTCTCTGGAAACACCATATATTTT CAWSQRTAVSGNTIYF
- TRBJ2-3 TRBV5-5 - TGTGCCAGCAGCTTGGTGGGCCCTGGGGATACGCAGTATTTT CASSLVGPGDTQYF
TRBD2 TRBJ2-5 TRBV9 - TGTGCCAGCAGCGTAGATGCGGGGGGCGCGGGCGTCTTTGTCCAAGAGACCCAGTACTTC CASSVDAGGAGVFVQETQYF
- TRBJ1-3 TRBV30 - TGTGCCTGGAGCTCCGGGACCGCGAACACCATATATTTT CAWSSGTANTIYF
- TRBJ2-2 TRBV4-3 few TGCGCCAGCAGCCCCGGTTGGGGGCACGGGGAGCTGTTTTTT CASSPGWGHGELFF
TRBD2 TRBJ2-1 TRBV5-1 - TGCGCCAGCCAGCGGGAGGGCAATGAGCAGTTCTTC CASQREGNEQFF
- TRBJ1-5 TRBV5-1 - TGCGCCAGCACCCTTGTCCCGGGGGGCAATCAGCCCCAGCATTTT CASTLVPGGNQPQHF